The entry below gives a single TCR beta chain sequence along with its context. This sample was taken from a study of blood T cell repertoires in COVID-19. Study-level background: There were acute and convalescent COVID-19 samples, and they came from the United States, Italy and Spain.

Germline CDR1 reads SGHRS; CDR2 reads YFSETQ. There are 14 residues in the CDR3. With 4 bases clipped from V and 7 bases from J, the junction kept 9 bases outside the gene matches. Original processing methods: Scientists estimated how many nucleated cells there were by amplifying reference gene primers. Generated by immunoSEQ multiplex PCR, the TCRdb table keeps only in-frame clones and is missing some. Clone size and the V and J calls come from that table; the DNA yielded D and trimming. The top ten hold about 7.1% of the sample, which has over 45,000 clones, approximately 80% seen once. What was sequenced was peripheral blood. The source is a man between 60 and 70 years old with acute or convalescent COVID-19. The chain combines TRBV5-1 with TRBJ1-1; 8 bases match TRBD1. Here the CDR3 DNA reads TGCGCCAGCAGCACGACAGGGGAAGTCGGTGAAGCTTTCTTT. Translated: CASSTTGEVGEAFF.